These 10 T cell receptor beta chains share one sample of origin, sequenced in a study of regulatory T cells in long-lasting Graves disease. CDR3-region Arm-PCR and iRepertoire HTBI primers produced the TCR beta libraries. TCRdb processed the multiplex PCR reads anew with MiXCR; each CDR3 protein has one entry. The sample has some 420,000 distinct CDR3 sequences, under 25% seen once. Described time point: persistent/refractory GD, antithyroid drugs over 5 years with positive TRAb. From RNA extracted from PBMCs, the TCR library was made. The specimen was peripheral blood mononuclear cells (PBMCs), collected when the disease was refractory, from a patient treated with antithyroid drugs. The receptors were sampled from a female donor with Graves disease.

The CDR3 DNA reads TGCAGCGGGGGGCGGGGCCGGTGGACTGAAGCTTTCTTT. This translates into CSGGRGRWTEAFF. This chain uses TRBV29-1 with TRBJ1-1; TRBD1 might be the D (6 bases). Deletions cut 7 bases from V and 5 bases from J, with 17 bases between. The CDR3 loop spans 13 amino acids. In germline, CDR1 is SQVTM, CDR2 ANQGSEA.

This chain uses TRBV7-2 with TRBJ1-6; weak D call: TRBD1 (5 bases). The CDR3 length is 13 residues. Trimming took 5 bases from V and 7 from J, leaving 9 bases between them. Per germline, CDR1 SGHTA and CDR2 FQGNSA. The CDR3 reads CASSIRQNSPLHF. CDR3 sequence (DNA): TGTGCCAGCAGCATCCGACAGAATTCACCCCTCCACTTT. Full variable domain (outside the CDR3, taken from reference TRBV7-2 and TRBJ1-6): GAGVSQSPSNKVTEKGKDVELRCDPISGHTALYWYRQSLGQGLEFLIYFQGNSAPDKSGLPSDRFSAERTGGSVSTLTIQRTQQEDSAVYLCASSIRQNSPLHFGNGTRLTVT.

This clonotype was seen once. The chain employs TRBV4-1 and TRBJ2-7; 9 bases fit TRBD1. The CDR3 covers 16 residues. Germline CDR1 reads MGHRA; CDR2 reads YSYEKL. Trimming at V came to 4 bases and at J to 1 base, leaving 8 bases not matched to a gene. The CDR3 DNA is TGCGCCAGCAGCCCCCAGGACAGGGGCGAATCCTACGAGCAGTACTTC. Protein: CASSPQDRGESYEQYF.

Details on this clonotype: This sequence may be a read error, since a much larger clone differs from it by one base. The chain couples TRBV6-9 to TRBJ2-7; maybe TRBD2 (5 bases). The V end was cut by 3 bases, the J end by 5 bases, with 14 bases between. Germline CDR1 reads MNHGY; CDR2 reads SVAAGI. The CDR3 is 14 amino acids. The CDR3 sequence is CASSYSSGTDEQYF. Here the CDR3 DNA reads TGTGCCAGCAGTTACTCATCGGGAACTGACGAGCAGTACTTC.

This clonotype was picked up many times. The chain couples TRBV28 to TRBJ2-7; 9 nucleotides align to TRBD1. Germline lookup yields CDR1 MDHEN and CDR2 SYDVKM. This CDR3 is 16 amino acids long. Trimming took 8 bases from V and 2 from J; bases not matched to a gene: 13. CDR3 coding DNA: TGTGCCAGCTCCCTCCCCACCGGGACAGGGACCTACGAGCAGTACTTC. Its translation: CASSLPTGTGTYEQYF.

The chain has TRBV4-1 and TRBJ2-2; a weak D match, TRBD2 (6 bases). The V gene's germline CDR1 is MGHRA and CDR2 YSYEKL. The V gene lost 4 bases and the J gene lost 8 bases, with 11 bases spanning the gap. This CDR3 has 13 amino acids. CDR3 residues: CASSRGLGGELFF. In DNA, the CDR3 is TGCGCCAGCAGCCGGGGACTTGGAGGGGAGCTGTTTTTT.

The J gene is TRBJ2-7, the V gene TRBV7-9; D is undetermined. The V end lost 1 base, the J end lost 4 bases, and 20 bases lay between the germline ends. From germline, CDR1 is SEHNR and CDR2 FQNEAQ (reference sequence). This CDR3 comprises 17 residues. The CDR3 region is CASSLGFSPTLMYEQYF. The CDR3, as DNA: TGTGCCAGCAGCTTAGGATTCAGCCCCACTTTAATGTACGAGCAGTACTTC. The complete variable domain, with remaining parts taken from reference TRBV7-9 and TRBJ2-7, reads DTGVSQNPRHKITKRGQNVTFRCDPISEHNRLYWYRQTLGQGPEFLTYFQNEAQLEKSRLLSDRFSAERPKGSFSTLEIQRTEQGDSAMYLCASSLGFSPTLMYEQYFGPGTRLTVT.

This clonotype was seen at least ten times. The V and J genes are TRBV9 and TRBJ2-5; D is ambiguous. This CDR3 comprises 14 residues. Germline assignment: CDR1 SGDLS and CDR2 YYNGEE. Trimming left V 2 bases short and J 5 bases short, with 13 bases between. The CDR3 DNA reads as TGTGCCAGCAGCGTTAGTAGTTTTAGCGAGACCCAGTACTTC. It yields the protein CASSVSSFSETQYF. The full variable domain, in which reference TRBV9 and TRBJ2-5 provide the parts outside the CDR3, is DSGVTQTPKHLITATGQRVTLRCSPRSGDLSVYWYQQSLDQGLQFLIQYYNGEERAKGNILERFSAQQFPDLHSELNLSSLELGDSALYFCASSVSSFSETQYFGPGTRLLVL.

This clonotype was counted between two and nine times. This chain uses TRBV4-1 with TRBJ2-7; 11 bases are a match to TRBD1. Trimming took 3 bases from V and 1 from J; bases not matched to a gene: 11. Per germline, CDR1 MGHRA and CDR2 YSYEKL. This CDR3 has 18 amino acids. CDR3 loop: CASSHPPTGQGGSYEQYF. The CDR3 DNA sequence: TGCGCCAGCAGCCACCCCCCGACGGGACAGGGGGGATCCTACGAGCAGTACTTC.

This clonotype has ten or more counts. V gene TRBV28 combines with J gene TRBJ1-2, with 8 bases that match TRBD1. The V and J ends lost 6 bases and 4 bases, in that order; junction bases with no gene match: 4. The germline gives CDR1 MDHEN, CDR2 SYDVKM. The CDR3 loop spans 13 amino acids. The CDR3 spells CASRAGTGYGYTF. The CDR3, as DNA: TGTGCCAGCAGAGCCGGGACAGGCTATGGCTACACCTTC.